This TCR beta chain was identified during a study of blood T cell repertoires in COVID-19. Looking at the study overall: T cells, B-cell-depleted T cells, or PBMCs provided the cDNA or gDNA that served as material.

V was clipped by 4 bases and J by 3 bases; unmatched bases: 2. The CDR3 sequence is 13 residues long. Germline V lookup: CDR1 MGHRA, CDR2 YSYEKL. Generated by immunoSEQ multiplex PCR, the TCRdb table keeps only in-frame clones and is missing some. The table records tens of thousands of clones, just over 85% of them present only once. The TCR was taken from a human donor in a cohort sampled during active COVID-19. J is TRBJ1-2 and V is TRBV4-1, with TRBD1 matching over 7 bases. The sample comprised peripheral blood. CDR3 nucleotide sequence: TGCGCCAGCAGCCCGCAGGGGGACTATGGCTACACCTTC. As protein: CASSPQGDYGYTF.